The source of this TCR beta chain is a study of blood T cell repertoires in COVID-19. Study context: The United States, Italy and Spain supplied acute and convalescent COVID-19 samples.

TCRdb's copy holds only in-frame clones and misses some; the assay was immunoSEQ multiplex PCR. The table shows approximately 69,000 clones, with 80% to 90% occurring only once. CDR3 length equals 13 residues. The germline V gene has CDR1 SGDLS and CDR2 YYNGEE. Trimming shortened V by 2 bases and J by 4 bases, and 7 bases separated the two germline ends. Sequenced sample: peripheral blood. The clonotype comes from an older woman with acute or convalescent COVID-19. The chain uses TRBV9 and TRBJ1-3; D is unresolved. The chain's CDR3 is CASSVDTGNTIYF. In nucleotides, the CDR3 is TGTGCCAGCAGCGTTGACACGGGAAACACCATATATTTT. Full variable domain (remainder filled in from reference TRBV9 and TRBJ1-3): DSGVTQTPKHLITATGQRVTLRCSPRSGDLSVYWYQQSLDQGLQFLIQYYNGEERAKGNILERFSAQQFPDLHSELNLSSLELGDSALYFCASSVDTGNTIYFGEGSWLTVV.